Reported below is one T cell receptor beta chain. This sample is part of a study of OX40 agonist ivuxolimab in advanced cancers. Overall study: Patients took ivuxolimab, an agonistic anti-OX40 (CD134) antibody.

Germline assignment: CDR1 MNHNS and CDR2 SASEGT. V shed 3 bases and J shed 7 bases, with 7 bases lying between them. The length of the CDR3 is 11 residues. Generated by immunoSEQ multiplex PCR, the TCRdb table keeps only in-frame clones and is missing some. The sample contains 30,000 or so clones, 80% of which appear only once. J is TRBJ2-7 and V is TRBV6-1; D gene ambiguous. Source: CD4+ or CD8+ T cells sorted from blood, taken in a trial of the OX40 agonist ivuxolimab. The receptor was isolated from an adult with an advanced solid tumor such as melanoma, head and neck, liver or kidney cancer. The CDR3 bases are TGTGCCAGCAGTGACATGTTAGAGCAGTACTTC. This translates into CASSDMLEQYF.